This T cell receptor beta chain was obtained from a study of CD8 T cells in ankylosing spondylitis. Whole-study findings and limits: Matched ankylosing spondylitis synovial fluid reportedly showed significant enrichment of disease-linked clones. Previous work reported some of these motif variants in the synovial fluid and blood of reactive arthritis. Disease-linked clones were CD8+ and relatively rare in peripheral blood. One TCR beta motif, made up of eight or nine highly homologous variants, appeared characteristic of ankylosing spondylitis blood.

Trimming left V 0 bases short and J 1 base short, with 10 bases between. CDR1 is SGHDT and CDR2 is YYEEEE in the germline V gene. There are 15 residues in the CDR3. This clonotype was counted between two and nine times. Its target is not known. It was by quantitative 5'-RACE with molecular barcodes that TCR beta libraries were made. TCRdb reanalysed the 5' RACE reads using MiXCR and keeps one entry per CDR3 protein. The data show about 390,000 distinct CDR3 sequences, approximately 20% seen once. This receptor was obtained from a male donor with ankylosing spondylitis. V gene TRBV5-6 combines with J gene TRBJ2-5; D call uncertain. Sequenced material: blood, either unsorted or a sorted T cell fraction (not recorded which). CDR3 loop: CASSLGGLLQETQYF. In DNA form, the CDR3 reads TGTGCCAGCAGCTTGGGAGGTTTACTCCAAGAGACCCAGTACTTC.